This T cell receptor beta chain was recovered during a study of technical replicates of blood from a handful of donors. Assay used: immunoSEQ multiplex PCR; TCRdb lists only in-frame clones, some missing. This repertoire shows roughly 68,000 clones, about 97% found once; its top ten account for 0.25% to 0.3%. The clonotype was recovered from a human donor in good health. The sample consisted of T cells isolated from PBMCs.

The CDR3 loop reads CASSGLIDSFSYEQYF. CDR3 bases: TGTGCCAGCAGTGGATTAATCGACAGTTTCTCCTACGAGCAGTACTTC. This sequence joins TRBV6-1 and TRBJ2-7; perhaps TRBD1 as D (5 bases). The CDR3 covers 16 residues. The ends were cut back, 4 bases at V and 0 bases at J, with 16 bases in the middle. In germline, CDR1 is MNHNS, CDR2 SASEGT.